The 3 T cell receptor beta chains presented below share a single source sample, sequenced in a study of CXCR3-negative and CXCR3-positive naive CD8 T cells. Their antigens are not known. Researchers prepared the TRB cDNA libraries using 5' RACE with UMI labels. TCRdb derives one entry per CDR3 protein from the 5' RACE reads, leaving out DNA. The table gives over 100,000 distinct CDR3 sequences; the top ten clones make up about 0.37% of it. Study-wide points: CXCR3-negative naive cells had less hydrophobic TRB CDR3s than did CXCR3-positive naive cells.

Sample: naive CXCR3+ CD8+ T cells from blood. Stated subset: CD45RO-CCR7+CD27+CD95- naive CD8+ T cells expressing CXCR3 (TNR3+). The receptors stem from a human donor in good health. Some clones in this sample may be carry-over from other donors' samples.

V gene TRBV25-1 combines with J gene TRBJ2-2. Germline loops: CDR1 MGHDK, CDR2 SYGVNS. The CDR3 runs to 14 residues. The CDR3 spells CASSEQWNTGELFF.

The genes are TRBV7-9 and TRBJ2-5; TCRdb names TRBD2, which stays unverified in the absence of DNA. The CDR3 is 14 amino acids. Germline CDR1 reads SEHNR; CDR2 reads FQNEAQ (reference sequence). CDR3 residues: CASSRTSGEETQYF. Based on the CDR3 plus reference TRBV7-9 and TRBJ2-5, the full variable domain is DTGVSQNPRHKITKRGQNVTFRCDPISEHNRLYWYRQTLGQGPEFLTYFQNEAQLEKSRLLSDRFSAERPKGSFSTLEIQRTEQGDSAMYLCASSRTSGEETQYFGPGTRLLVL.

The chain carries TRBV4-1 and TRBJ2-7; TCRdb's D call of TRBD1 is untestable without DNA. The CDR3 loop spans 16 amino acids. The germline gives CDR1 MGHRA, CDR2 YSYEKL. CDR3 sequence reads: CASSLNPGTGAYEQYF.